The entry below describes one TCR beta chain. Its antigen is still unknown. This entry belongs to a study of radiation and T cells in renal cell carcinoma. Broader study findings: Pretreatment tumor biopsies were lacking, so baseline clonotypes are unknown.

Assay used: immunoSEQ multiplex PCR; TCRdb lists only in-frame clones, some missing. The sample yields around 140,000 clones, 65% to 90% seen once. Germline V gene lookup returns CDR1 LGHNA and CDR2 YNFKEQ. The CDR3 is made up of 15 amino acids. Trimming took off 0 bases at V and 3 bases at J, with 11 bases between the two ends. Specified time point: blood 4 weeks post-SBRT, at nephrectomy. Treatment defined: 15 Gy SBRT to primary tumor, nephrectomy 4 weeks later. This material consisted of blood, taken from a patient whose treatment included radiotherapy and nephrectomy. This TCR was sampled from a woman between 45 and 60 years old with renal cell carcinoma. V is TRBV4-2 and J is TRBJ1-1; D remains ambiguous. Here the CDR3 reads CASSQDRAGDTEAFF. The CDR3 nucleotides are TGTGCCAGCAGCCAAGACAGAGCGGGAGACACTGAAGCTTTCTTT.